This record covers a single T cell receptor (beta chain). The data stem from a study of Ad26.COV2.S vaccination and SARS-CoV-2 variants. Germline values: CDR1 ENHRY, CDR2 SYGVKD. V lost 5 bases to trimming and J lost 7 bases, with 14 bases between them. The CDR3 is 14 amino acids. Specified treatment: some 20 received Ad26.COV2.S at low or high dose, single or two shots; about 5 received placebo; per-sample allocation not given. Samples were taken on day 63 after the first vaccine or placebo injection. TCRdb's copy holds only in-frame clones and misses some; the assay was immunoSEQ multiplex PCR. The sample includes approximately 480,000 clones, around nine tenths of them seen just once.

The material was peripheral blood, obtained in a trial of Ad26.COV2.S vaccine versus placebo. The clonotype comes from a person aged 18 to 59 who received the Ad26.COV2.S COVID-19 vaccine or a placebo. This rearrangement joins TRBV10-3 to TRBJ1-4, with D possibly being TRBD1 (6 bases). CDR3 sequence (DNA): TGTGCCATCAGTACAGGGATTAAGGGTGAAAAACTGTTTTTT. The encoded protein is CAISTGIKGEKLFF.